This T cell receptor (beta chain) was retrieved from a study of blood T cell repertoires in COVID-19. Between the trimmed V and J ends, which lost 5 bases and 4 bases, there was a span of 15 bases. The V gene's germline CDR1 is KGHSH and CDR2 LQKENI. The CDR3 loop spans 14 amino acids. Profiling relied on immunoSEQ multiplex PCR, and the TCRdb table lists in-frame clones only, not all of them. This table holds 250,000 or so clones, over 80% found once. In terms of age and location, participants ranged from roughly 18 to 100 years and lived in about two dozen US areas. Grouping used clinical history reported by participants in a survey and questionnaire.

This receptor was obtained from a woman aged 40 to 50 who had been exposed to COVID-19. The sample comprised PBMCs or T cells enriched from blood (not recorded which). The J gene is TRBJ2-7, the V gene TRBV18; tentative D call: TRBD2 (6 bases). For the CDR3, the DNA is TGTGCCAGCTCAACGGGAGTAGCGAGGTACGAGCAGTACGTC. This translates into CASSTGVARYEQYV.